The 10 T cell receptor beta chains below all came from one sample that was sequenced in a study of blood T cells in healthy people across ages. The use of a sample-barcoded 5' primer and a J-beta primer mix characterized a second PCR of about 6 to 11 cycles. Via MiXCR, TCRdb re-called the 5' RACE reads, giving one row per CDR3 protein. The data contain some 760,000 distinct CDR3 sequences, 20% to 30% of them singletons. This sample was also put to use in a study of T cells of mothers and their children.

What was sequenced was blood. The receptors stem from a boy aged 5 to 17 in good health.

This clonotype appeared a few times. The CDR3 here is CASSSGTHPQQYF. The CDR3 coding sequence is TGCGCCAGCAGCTCCGGGACTCACCCTCAGCAGTACTTC. The rearrangement links TRBV5-1 to TRBJ2-7, with D possibly being TRBD2 (6 bases). Trimming took off 3 bases at V and 8 bases at J, with 15 bases between the two ends. The CDR3 runs to 13 residues. The V gene's germline CDR1 is SGHRS and CDR2 YFSETQ.

This clonotype was counted between two and nine times. The CDR3 spells CASSQGPWTSGGADTQYF. The CDR3 DNA is TGCGCCAGCAGCCAAGGGCCGTGGACTAGCGGGGGGGCAGATACGCAGTATTTT. The chain employs TRBV4-3 and TRBJ2-3; 15 bases map to TRBD2. The length of the CDR3 is 18 residues. Germline trimming cut 1 base from V and 4 bases from J; bases unmatched to any gene: 6. Germline loops: CDR1 LGHNA, CDR2 YSLEER.

This clonotype was observed a handful of times. This chain links TRBV28 with TRBJ2-1, with 10 bases fitting TRBD2. J lost 5 bases, V lost 0 bases, and 13 bases had no gene match. Germline V CDR1 and CDR2: MDHEN, SYDVKM. CDR3 length equals 19 residues. The CDR3 is CASSLWPGGAGGPDNEQFF. DNA of the CDR3: TGTGCCAGCAGTTTATGGCCCGGGGGAGCGGGAGGGCCAGACAATGAGCAGTTCTTC. The full variable domain, in which reference TRBV28 and TRBJ2-1 provide the parts outside the CDR3, is DVKVTQSSRYLVKRTGEKVFLECVQDMDHENMFWYRQDPGLGLRLIYFSYDVKMKEKGDIPEGYSVSREKKERFSLILESASTNQTSMYLCASSLWPGGAGGPDNEQFFGPGTRLTVL.

This clonotype turned up a few times. The chain carries TRBV6-1 and TRBJ1-5; TRBD1 aligns across 8 bases. The CDR3 spans 17 residues. Germline values: CDR1 MNHNS, CDR2 SASEGT. The ends lost 6 bases at V and 2 bases at J; junction bases unmatched: 12. The CDR3 region is CASSQRQGAWGNQPQHF. Here the CDR3 DNA reads TGTGCCAGCAGCCAGAGGCAGGGGGCTTGGGGCAATCAGCCCCAGCATTTT.

The chain carries TRBV27 and TRBJ2-1; 12 bases are shared with TRBD2. The V segment lost 9 bases and the J segment 7 bases; nucleotides outside the gene matches: 10. The germline CDR1 and CDR2 sequences are MNHEY and SMNVEV (reference sequence). The CDR3 contains 15 residues. CDR3 sequence (DNA): TGTGCCAGAGAGCCTCTAGCGGGGGGGACTAATGAGCAGTTCTTC. Encoded protein: CAREPLAGGTNEQFF.

Written as DNA, the CDR3 is TGTGCCAGCAGCTTGTACAGGGCGAACTACGAGCAGTACTTC. Translation gives CASSLYRANYEQYF. This sequence joins TRBV5-6 and TRBJ2-5; tentative D call: TRBD1 (6 bases). The end of the DNA fits TRBJ2-7 better, so the J call may be wrong. The CDR3 is 14 amino acids. The V gene's germline CDR1 is SGHDT and CDR2 YYEEEE.

This clonotype has just a few counts. This sequence joins TRBV29-1 and TRBJ2-5; 11 nucleotides match TRBD2. CDR3 length: 14 residues. The V gene's germline CDR1 is SQVTM and CDR2 ANQGSEA. V shed 6 bases and J 2 bases; nucleotides not matched to a gene: 5. DNA of the CDR3: TGCAGCGTCGGGGGACTAGCGGATCAAGAGACCCAGTACTTC. Protein product: CSVGGLADQETQYF.

This clonotype showed up just a few times. The V and J genes are TRBV5-1 and TRBJ2-2; D tentatively reads TRBD1 or TRBD2 (6 bases each). This CDR3 is 17 amino acids long. Trimming removed 3 bases at V and 0 bases at J, with 15 bases between. Germline CDR1 reads SGHRS; CDR2 reads YFSETQ. The CDR3 is CASSSESGATNTGELFF. The DNA of the CDR3 is TGCGCCAGCAGCTCGGAATCGGGGGCAACGAACACCGGGGAGCTGTTTTTT.

This chain links TRBV29-1 with TRBJ2-1; D is uncertain. Germline V gives CDR1 SQVTM, CDR2 ANQGSEA. Trimming took off 2 bases at V and 6 bases at J, with 2 bases between the two ends. The CDR3 spans 10 residues. The CDR3 region is CSVEINEQFF. DNA of the CDR3: TGCAGCGTTGAAATCAATGAGCAGTTCTTC.

To note about this clonotype: The junction does not match germline at one end; this may be a read error. The CDR3 here is CAGSLLSGVYNEQFF. The CDR3 coding sequence is TGTGCCGGCAGCTTACTTAGCGGGGTTTACAATGAGCAGTTCTTC. V usage is TRBV11-3 and J usage is TRBJ2-5; TRBD2 aligns across 8 bases. The closer fit of TRBJ2-1 to the DNA end suggests the J call may be wrong. The CDR3 has 15 residues. The germline gives CDR1 SGHNT, CDR2 YENEEA.